The 28 T cell receptor beta chains presented below share a single source sample, sequenced in a study of tissue T cells after allogeneic stem cell transplantation. Time point: mouse harvest day 7 after allogeneic transplant. Each mouse received 10^7 T-cell-depleted marrow cells plus 10^6 splenic CD5+ T cells by tail vein. Here immunoSEQ multiplex PCR was the method, and the copy in TCRdb shows in-frame clones only, minus some. The sample includes approximately 5,800 clones, 49% of them seen just once. Sequenced input: gut tissue. The receptor source for this set is a female BALB/c mouse given C57BL/6 T cells with graft-versus-host disease after an allogeneic hematopoietic cell transplant.

Notes on this clone: The genes and germline here are from mouse. The read ends 1 residue early relative to the CDR3; the germline J gene fills the gap. The chain recombines TRBV23 with TRBJ1-1; the listed D gene, TRBD1, was not tested against the DNA. This CDR3 region has 14 residues. From germline, CDR1 is KGHTA and CDR2 FQNQQP. Partial CDR3 DNA: TGCTCCAGCAGGACAGGGGGCGAGGGCACAGAAGTCTTC. It specifies CSSRTGGEGTEVF. From start to end, the CDR3 is CSSRTGGEGTEVFF.

With regard to this clone: Genes and germline come from the mouse. The read terminates 1 residue ahead of where the CDR3 ends, so the germline J gene completes it. This sequence joins TRBV26 and TRBJ2-4; D is possibly TRBD1 (6 bases). CDR3 length equals 14 residues. V was shortened by 2 bases and J by 4 bases, with 10 bases between the two germline ends. Germline-derived CDR1 and CDR2 are KGHPV and FQNQEV (reference sequence). CDR3 protein: CASSLSTGKNTLYF. The covered CDR3 bases are TGTGCCAGCAGTCTGAGTACAGGGAAAAACACCTTGTAC. Using reference TRBV26 and TRBJ2-4 for the parts outside the CDR3, the full variable domain is NSKVIQTPRYLVKGQGQKAKMRCIPEKGHPVVFWYQQNKNNEFKFLINFQNQEVLQQIDMTEKRFSAECPSNSPCSLEIQSSEAGDSALYLCASSLSTGKNTLYFGAGTRLSVL.

In the case of this clone: Germline and genes here are mouse. Read sequence stops 1 residue before the CDR3 end, and the germline J gene provides the missing end. V gene TRBV26 combines with J gene TRBJ2-7; the D gene is possibly TRBD1 (5 bases). Germline CDR1 is KGHPV and CDR2 is FQNQEV (reference sequence). Trimming took off 3 bases at V and 9 bases at J, with 12 bases between the two ends. The CDR3 is 12 amino acids. CDR3 DNA, as far as it was read: TGTGCCAGCAGTCTCCGGCAGGGTAGACAGTAC. This gives the protein CASSLRQGRQY. The full CDR3 protein is CASSLRQGRQYF.

Comments on this clone: The germline and genes are mouse ones. The observed sequence ends 1 residue before the CDR3 terminus, with the missing tail filled in from the germline J gene. The chain couples TRBV12-2 to TRBJ2-1; 8 bases map to TRBD2. The germline gives CDR1 SGHLS, CDR2 HYDKME. This CDR3 spans 14 amino acids. The junction had 0 bases not matched to a gene; V was cut back by 0 bases and J by 3 bases. The CDR3 protein is CASSLDWGYAEQFF. The part of the CDR3 DNA that was read is TGTGCCAGCTCTCTCGACTGGGGCTATGCTGAGCAGTTC.

Only a few counts were recorded for this clone. The gene names here belong to mouse. The CDR3 is cut off 1 residue early in the read; its end comes from the germline J gene. The genes are TRBV13-2 and TRBJ1-3, with 9 bases matching TRBD1. The CDR3 runs 15 residues. Losses at the gene ends were 6 bases for V and 0 bases for J; bases not matched to a gene: 4. Looked up from germline, CDR1 is NNHNN and CDR2 is SYGAGS (reference sequence). This chain's CDR3 is CASAATGGSGNTLYF. The CDR3 DNA, read in part, is TGTGCCAGCGCCGCGACAGGGGGTTCTGGAAATACGCTCTAT.

On this clone itself: Germline and genes here are mouse. The CDR3: CASSPRGTQAPLF. The part of the CDR3 DNA that was read is TGTGCAAGCAGCCCCAGGGGGACCCAGGCTCCGCTT. The chain is built from TRBV16 and TRBJ1-5, with 7 bases identical to TRBD1. The read gets to within 1 residue of the CDR3 end, and the germline J gene fills in the rest. V lost 5 bases to trimming and J lost 6 bases; unmatched junction nucleotides: 4. CDR1 is SGHSA and CDR2 is FRNQAP in the germline V gene. The CDR3 is made up of 13 amino acids. Full variable domain (remainder filled in from reference TRBV16 and TRBJ1-5): NAGVIQTPRHKVTGKGQEATLWCEPISGHSAVFWYRQTIVQGLEFLTYFRNQAPIDDSGMPKERFSAQMPNQSHSTLKIQSTQPQDSAVYLCASSPRGTQAPLFGEGTRLSVL.

This clone turned up a few times. Gene names and germline match the mouse. The read gets to within 1 residue of the CDR3 end, and the germline J gene fills in the rest. V and J are TRBV26 and TRBJ1-3; 8 nucleotides agree with TRBD1. The CDR3 loop spans 14 amino acids. Looked up from germline, CDR1 is KGHPV and CDR2 is FQNQEV (reference sequence). V lost 4 bases, J lost 2 bases, and 1 base stayed unmatched. The CDR3 loop reads CASSPQGAGNTLYF. The CDR3 DNA, read in part, is TGTGCCAGCAGTCCACAGGGGGCTGGAAATACGCTCTAT.

With regard to this clone: Germline and genes: mouse. The CDR3 goes on 1 residue after the read ends, and that part is filled in from the germline J gene. J is TRBJ2-4 and V is TRBV13-3, with D perhaps given as TRBD1 or TRBD2 (5 bases each). Per the germline V gene, CDR1 is NNHDY and CDR2 is SYVADS. Trimming left V 0 bases short and J 4 bases short, with 9 bases between. The length of the CDR3 is 14 residues. CDR3 sequence reads: CASSDASGENTLYF. CDR3 bases read: TGTGCCAGCAGTGATGCATCGGGGGAAAACACCTTGTAC.

The sample holds one count of this clone. Gene labels here are mouse ones. The read terminates 1 residue before the CDR3 end, so the remaining end is supplied by the germline J gene. The chain is built from TRBV26 and TRBJ1-4; D call uncertain. V was clipped by 2 bases and J by 0 bases, with 4 bases between them. Germline V gene sequence: CDR1 KGHPV, CDR2 FQNQEV (reference sequence). The CDR3 spans 14 residues. The covered CDR3 bases are TGTGCCAGCAGTCTGAGACTTTCCAACGAAAGATTATTT. Translation: CASSLRLSNERLF. The full CDR3 is CASSLRLSNERLFF. The full variable domain, completed using reference TRBV26 and TRBJ1-4, is NSKVIQTPRYLVKGQGQKAKMRCIPEKGHPVVFWYQQNKNNEFKFLINFQNQEVLQQIDMTEKRFSAECPSNSPCSLEIQSSEAGDSALYLCASSLRLSNERLFFGHGTKLSVL.

By sample fraction, this clone is medium-sized. Genes and germline are mouse. The read stops 1 residue short of the end of the CDR3; the missing end is completed from the germline J gene. The genes are TRBV20 and TRBJ1-4, with a tentative D call TRBD1 (6 bases). Germline V gene sequence: CDR1 GFQATS, CDR2 STVNSAI. CDR3 length equals 14 residues. V was clipped by 2 bases and J by 3 bases, with 10 bases between them. The sequenced part of the CDR3 DNA is TGTGGTGCTAGGACAGGGAGGGCCAACGAAAGATTATTT. Protein product: CGARTGRANERLF. The whole CDR3 is CGARTGRANERLFF.

Remarks on this clone: Gene names are the mouse ones. With the read ending 1 residue before the CDR3 end, the germline J gene is used to fill in that end. The chain combines TRBV24 with TRBJ1-1; 7 nucleotides align to TRBD1. Germline CDR1 KGHTA, CDR2 FRNEEI. The CDR3 is 16 amino acids. Trimming at V came to 1 base and at J to 3 bases, leaving 8 bases not matched to a gene. CDR3 sequence reads: CASSLSFDREDTEVFF. The CDR3 bases that were read are TGTGCCAGCAGTCTGTCCTTTGACAGGGAGGACACAGAAGTCTTC.

For this clone: All gene names here are mouse names. Coverage ceases 1 residue before the CDR3 finishes, and the germline J gene fills in the end. The chain carries TRBV5 and TRBJ2-7; 10 bases line up with TRBD2. CDR1 and CDR2 (germline): LGHNA, YNLKQL (reference sequence). The V and J ends lost 0 bases and 4 bases, in that order; junction bases with no gene match: 0. The CDR3 is 14 residues long. CDR3 sequence: CASSQELGGYEQYF. Incomplete CDR3 DNA: TGTGCCAGCAGCCAAGAACTGGGGGGGTATGAACAGTAC.

This clone was observed a handful of times. Germline and genes here are mouse. The part of the CDR3 DNA that was read is TGCTCCAGCAGCCAACTGGGGGGTTATAACTATGCTGAGCAGTTC. As protein: CSSSQLGGYNYAEQF. The full CDR3 protein is CSSSQLGGYNYAEQFF. V is TRBV23 and J is TRBJ2-1; TRBD2, as called in the table, went unchecked against the DNA. The read finishes 1 residue shy of the CDR3 end, and the germline J gene is used to complete it. This CDR3 has 16 amino acids. Germline V gene lookup returns CDR1 KGHTA and CDR2 FQNQQP.

Concerning this clone itself: The germline and genes are mouse ones. The CDR3 end is not reached by the read, which stops 1 residue before it; the germline J gene fills it in. The rearrangement joins TRBV23 to TRBJ2-5; the table names TRBD2, a call not compared with the DNA. Germline-derived CDR1 and CDR2 are KGHTA and FQNQQP. There are 15 residues in the CDR3. CDR3 residues: CSSSLWGGGQDTQYF. The CDR3 bases that were read are TGCTCCAGCAGTCTCTGGGGGGGCGGCCAAGACACCCAGTAC.

Worth noting for this clone: Germline and genes: mouse. The read ends 1 residue early relative to the CDR3; the germline J gene fills the gap. The chain uses TRBV19 and TRBJ1-6, with D tentatively TRBD1 (6 bases). TRBJ1-6 is given ORF status, its function remaining uncertain. The CDR3 sequence is 13 residues long. V was clipped by 4 bases and J by 5 bases, with 7 bases between them. The germline gives CDR1 FNHDT, CDR2 SITEND (reference sequence). The CDR3 bases that were read are TGTGCCAGCAGTTGGGACAATAATTCGCCCCTCTAC. Amino acids: CASSWDNNSPLY. The entire CDR3 protein is CASSWDNNSPLYF.

Note on this clone: Genes and germline come from the mouse. Read coverage stops 1 residue before the CDR3 terminus; the germline J gene supplies the remainder. The V gene is TRBV13-1, the J gene TRBJ2-3; 7 bases fit TRBD1. The V gene's germline CDR1 is NSHNY and CDR2 SYGAGN. V dropped 3 bases and J dropped 1; count of bases not matched to a gene: 5. The CDR3 has 15 residues. CDR3 bases read: TGTGCCAGCAGTGCCAACAGGGGACGTGCAGAAACGCTGTAT. Its protein product is CASSANRGRAETLY. The whole CDR3 protein is CASSANRGRAETLYF.

Points on this clone: The gene symbols are mouse symbols. The read ends 1 residue before the CDR3 terminus; that terminus is restored from the germline J gene. This chain links TRBV3 with TRBJ1-1; a possible D gene is TRBD1 (6 bases). Trimming removed 5 bases from V and 0 bases from J, with 10 bases in between. The germline gives CDR1 SNHLY, CDR2 FYNGKV (reference sequence). The CDR3 consists of 14 residues. Partial CDR3 DNA: TGTGCCAGCAGCCCCGGGACAACAAACACAGAAGTCTTC. Translated, it gives CASSPGTTNTEVF. The whole CDR3 sequence is CASSPGTTNTEVFF. Full variable domain (outside the CDR3, taken from reference TRBV3 and TRBJ1-1): GPKVLQIPSHQIIDMGQMVTLNCDPVSNHLYFYWYKQILGQQMEFLVNFYNGKVMEKSKLFKDQFSVERPDGSYFTLKIQPTALEDSAVYFCASSPGTTNTEVFFGKGTRLTVV.

On this clone itself: Gene names denote mouse genes. The DNA ends 1 residue before the CDR3 does, and the rest of the CDR3 is filled in from the germline J gene. V and J are TRBV26 and TRBJ2-4, with TRBD2 matching over 11 bases. The CDR3 loop spans 15 amino acids. The J segment lost 2 bases and the V segment lost 6 bases, leaving 4 bases of the junction unmatched. CDR1 and CDR2 from the germline V gene are KGHPV and FQNQEV (reference sequence). CDR3 amino acids: CASSRTGGIQNTLYF. The sequenced CDR3 bases are TGTGCCAGCAGCCGGACTGGGGGGATTCAAAACACCTTGTAC.

As regards this clone: The gene names here belong to mouse. The CDR3 extends 1 residue past the end of the read, so its final part is completed from the germline J gene. V usage is TRBV1 and J usage is TRBJ1-5; the match to TRBD1 covers 10 bases. Trimming at V came to 3 bases and at J to 6 bases, leaving 2 bases not matched to a gene. The CDR3 totals 14 residues. The germline V gene has CDR1 NSQYPW and CDR2 LRSPGD (reference sequence). The CDR3 sequence: CTCSARDRGQAPLF. The sequenced part of the CDR3 DNA is TGCACCTGCAGTGCCAGGGACAGGGGCCAGGCTCCGCTT.

In the case of this clone: All gene names here are mouse names. The read halts 1 residue ahead of the CDR3 end, with the missing end drawn from the germline J gene. This chain links TRBV12-1 with TRBJ2-1, with TRBD2 identical over 8 bases. CDR1 and CDR2 (germline): SGHSN, HYEKVE. J lost 3 bases, V lost 0 bases, and 3 bases had no gene match. This CDR3 has 15 residues. CDR3 loop: CASSLDWGVYAEQFF. The sequenced part of the CDR3 DNA is TGTGCCAGCTCTCTCGACTGGGGCGTCTATGCTGAGCAGTTC. The full variable domain, with the rest looked up from reference TRBV12-1 and TRBJ2-1, is DSGVVQSPRHIIKEKGGRSVLTCIPISGHSNVVWYQQTLGKELKFLIQHYEKVERDKGFLPSRFSVQQFDDYHSEMNMSALELEDSAMYFCASSLDWGVYAEQFFGPGTRLTVL.

This clone has more than one count but fewer than ten. Any gene name here is a mouse gene name. Read coverage stops 1 residue before the CDR3 terminus; the germline J gene supplies the remainder. The chain employs TRBV19 and TRBJ2-4, with 9 bases aligning to TRBD2. This CDR3 is 15 amino acids long. The germline gives CDR1 FNHDT, CDR2 SITEND (reference sequence). V gave up 1 base and J gave up 2 bases; unmatched junction bases: 2. The covered CDR3 bases are TGTGCCAGCAGTATAACTGGGGGGTTTCAAAACACCTTGTAC. Encoded protein: CASSITGGFQNTLY. The complete CDR3 reads CASSITGGFQNTLYF.

For this clone: Mouse gene names apply. The sequence runs out 1 residue before the end of the CDR3; the remainder is reconstructed from the germline J gene. The V call is TRBV13-2, the J call TRBJ2-4, with 8 bases aligning to TRBD1. This CDR3 is 14 amino acids long. Trimming cost V 5 bases and J 1 base; bases outside gene matches: 3. Per germline, CDR1 NNHNN and CDR2 SYGAGS (reference sequence). Here the CDR3 reads CASGDRDGQNTLYF. Incomplete CDR3 DNA: TGTGCCAGCGGGGACAGGGACGGTCAAAACACCTTGTAC.

As concerns this clone: Gene names follow the mouse nomenclature. The read ends 1 residue before the CDR3 terminus; that terminus is restored from the germline J gene. The chain has TRBV26 and TRBJ2-4, with 11 nucleotides matching TRBD2. V was pared by 6 bases and J by 0 bases, with 2 bases of the junction left unmatched. Germline-derived CDR1 and CDR2 are KGHPV and FQNQEV (reference sequence). The CDR3 has 15 amino acids. The sequenced CDR3 bases are TGTGCCAGCAGCGGACTGGGGGGTAGTCAAAACACCTTGTAC. It yields the protein CASSGLGGSQNTLY. The whole CDR3 region reads CASSGLGGSQNTLYF.

Details on this clone: The listed genes are named as in mouse. The read ends 1 residue before the CDR3 terminus; that terminus is restored from the germline J gene. The V call is TRBV1, the J call TRBJ2-4; 11 positions match TRBD2. Germline CDR1 reads NSQYPW; CDR2 reads LRSPGD (reference sequence). V gave up 0 bases and J gave up 3 bases; unmatched junction bases: 5. This CDR3 has 17 residues. The sequenced CDR3 bases are TGCACCTGCAGTGCAGAAGACTGGGGGGGGCAGCAAAACACCTTGTAC. Protein product: CTCSAEDWGGQQNTLY. The entire CDR3 protein reads CTCSAEDWGGQQNTLYF. The full variable domain, in which reference TRBV1 and TRBJ2-4 provide the parts outside the CDR3, is VTLLEQNPRWRLVPRGQAVNLRCILKNSQYPWMSWYQQDLQKQLQWLFTLRSPGDKEVKSLPGADYLATRVTDTELRLQVANMSQGRTLYCTCSAEDWGGQQNTLYFGAGTRLSVL.

This clone was seen only a few times. Genes and germline come from the mouse. The CDR3 goes on 1 residue after the read ends, and that part is filled in from the germline J gene. This rearrangement joins TRBV24 to TRBJ1-4, with 12 bases that match TRBD1. V lost 1 base, J lost 6 bases, and 6 bases stayed unmatched. Per the germline V gene, CDR1 is KGHTA and CDR2 is FRNEEI. This CDR3 region has 17 residues. Here the CDR3 reads CASSLSGQGARDERLFF. The DNA read from the CDR3 is TGTGCCAGCAGTCTGTCGGGACAGGGGGCGCGAGACGAAAGATTATTT.

This clone showed up just once. Germline and genes: mouse. The sequenced fragment ends 1 residue before the CDR3 boundary, so the rest is inferred from the germline J gene. The gene calls are TRBV12-2 and TRBJ1-1; no definite D call. The ends were cut back, 0 bases at V and 0 bases at J, with 4 bases in the middle. CDR1 is SGHLS and CDR2 is HYDKME in the germline V gene. The CDR3 consists of 13 residues. CDR3 protein: CASSLSANTEVFF. Partial CDR3 DNA: TGTGCCAGCTCTCTCTCAGCAAACACAGAAGTCTTC.

With respect to this clone: The gene names here belong to mouse. The read stops 1 residue short of the end of the CDR3; the missing end is completed from the germline J gene. V and J are TRBV16 and TRBJ1-4; D not resolved. With 3 bases removed from V and 5 bases from J, the gap between germline ends came to 4 bases. From germline, CDR1 is SGHSA and CDR2 FRNQAP. The CDR3 has 12 residues. CDR3 sequence: CASSLGNERLFF. The CDR3 bases that were read are TGTGCAAGCAGCTTGGGGAACGAAAGATTATTT.

This clone was seen once. Gene names denote mouse genes. Read sequence stops 1 residue before the CDR3 end, and the germline J gene provides the missing end. The gene calls are TRBV13-2 and TRBJ2-5; the D gene is possibly TRBD1 (6 bases). V lost 2 bases to trimming and J lost 0 bases, with 7 bases between them. Germline V gene lookup returns CDR1 NNHNN and CDR2 SYGAGS (reference sequence). This CDR3 comprises 14 residues. The chain's CDR3 is CASGDRGNQDTQYF. The covered CDR3 bases are TGTGCCAGCGGTGACAGGGGAAACCAAGACACCCAGTAC.